What follows are 23 T cell receptor beta chains derived from one specimen sequenced in a study of Ad26.COV2.S vaccination and SARS-CoV-2 variants (dated by TCRdb to about 2021). Interpreted using the paper, the treatment or condition label stands for: around 19 received Ad26.COV2.S at low or high dose, single or two shots; roughly 5 received placebo; per-sample allocation not given. For vaccine and placebo recipients, repertoires were sequenced using samples collected on day 63 after the first injection. Library prep was done by the immunoSEQ multiplex PCR assay. TCRdb limited this immuneACCESS table to in-frame rearrangements with V and J called. A share of clones is missing; checked studies link under half to unresolved V genes, and the rest is unexplained. Recorded for this sample are hundreds of thousands of clones; about 93% of them occurred a single time. Jointly, the top ten make up 10% to 15% of the sample.

The input for sequencing was peripheral blood, taken in a trial of Ad26.COV2.S vaccine versus placebo. These receptors were taken from a person between 18 and 59 years old who received the Ad26.COV2.S COVID-19 vaccine or a placebo.

The chain uses TRBV18 and TRBJ1-4; unclear D gene. V lost 3 bases to trimming and J lost 1 base, with 9 bases between them. The CDR3 consists of 15 residues. Per the germline V gene, CDR1 is KGHSH and CDR2 is LQKENI. DNA of the CDR3: TGTGCCAGCTCACCTGCACAGTTAACTAATGAAAAACTGTTTTTT. Amino acids: CASSPAQLTNEKLFF.

The rearrangement joins TRBV2 to TRBJ1-1, with 7 bases lining up with TRBD1. This CDR3 is built from 12 residues. After removal of 10 bases from V and 3 bases from J, the junction contained 5 bases not matched to a gene. Germline CDR1 is SNHLY and CDR2 is FYNNEI. The CDR3, as DNA: TGTGCCACGACGGACAGGCACACTGAAGCTTTCTTT. Protein: CATTDRHTEAFF. The full variable domain, its missing parts supplied by reference TRBV2 and TRBJ1-1, is EPEVTQTPSHQVTQMGQEVILRCVPISNHLYFYWYRQILGQKVEFLVSFYNNEISEKSEIFDDQFSVERPDGSNFTLKIRSTKLEDSAMYFCATTDRHTEAFFGQGTRLTVV.

This chain connects TRBV9 to TRBJ1-1, with D unclear. CDR1 SGDLS and CDR2 YYNGEE come from the germline V gene. V was clipped by 0 bases and J by 5 bases, with 14 bases between them. The length of the CDR3 is 15 residues. In DNA, the CDR3 is TGTGCCAGCAGCGTAGAGGTGGGAGCACCGACTGAAGCTTTCTTT. It translates to CASSVEVGAPTEAFF.

The genes are TRBV9 and TRBJ2-1; 12 nucleotides match TRBD2. Germline loops: CDR1 SGDLS, CDR2 YYNGEE. This CDR3 has 17 amino acids. The ends lost 4 bases at V and 1 base at J; junction bases unmatched: 6. In nucleotides, the CDR3 is TGTGCCAGCAGCCGACCACTAGCGGGAGGATCCTACAATGAGCAGTTCTTC. As protein: CASSRPLAGGSYNEQFF.

The V call is TRBV11-2, the J call TRBJ2-1, with no clear D. This CDR3 has 16 residues. Germline V gene data show CDR1 as SGHAT and CDR2 as FQNNGV. V shed 1 base and J shed 0 bases, with 10 bases lying between them. The CDR3 coding sequence is TGTGCCAGCAGCTTAGTCCTCTCCAGCTCCTACAATGAGCAGTTCTTC. As protein: CASSLVLSSSYNEQFF.

This sequence joins TRBV25-1 and TRBJ1-1; D is ambiguous. Germline V CDR1 and CDR2: MGHDK, SYGVNS. Trimming left V 3 bases short and J 5 bases short, with 7 bases between. The CDR3 is 12 residues long. The CDR3 here is CASSDPWTEAFF. The CDR3 coding sequence is TGTGCCAGCAGTGACCCGTGGACTGAAGCTTTCTTT.

Comments on this clone: The identical CDR3 is also encoded by other nucleotide sequences in the sample. The rearrangement joins TRBV7-9 to TRBJ2-1; 10 bases are a match to TRBD2. Per germline, CDR1 SEHNR and CDR2 FQNEAQ (reference sequence). The length of the CDR3 is 15 residues. J lost 6 bases, V lost 1 base, and 3 bases had no gene match. This CDR3 is CASSLGLAGVNEQFF. The CDR3 nucleotides read TGTGCCAGCAGCTTAGGGCTAGCGGGAGTCAATGAGCAGTTCTTC.

CDR3 nucleotide sequence: TGTGCCAGCAGCTATCTCCAGACAGAGGACGGAGAGACCCAGTACTTC. It is translated as CASSYLQTEDGETQYF. This chain links TRBV11-2 with TRBJ2-5, with a tentative D call TRBD1 (5 bases). Germline V gives CDR1 SGHAT, CDR2 FQNNGV. This CDR3 is 16 amino acids long. V lost 4 bases, J lost 4 bases, and 19 bases lay in between.

The chain uses TRBV28 and TRBJ1-4, with a weak D call TRBD1 (6 bases). V was pared by 8 bases and J by 9 bases, with 16 bases between. Germline-derived CDR1 and CDR2 are MDHEN and SYDVKM. The CDR3 spans 13 residues. CDR3 in amino acids: CASSSAQGKKLFF. In DNA form, the CDR3 reads TGTGCCAGCTCCTCCGCGCAGGGGAAAAAACTGTTTTTT. Using reference TRBV28 and TRBJ1-4 for the parts outside the CDR3, the full variable domain is DVKVTQSSRYLVKRTGEKVFLECVQDMDHENMFWYRQDPGLGLRLIYFSYDVKMKEKGDIPEGYSVSREKKERFSLILESASTNQTSMYLCASSSAQGKKLFFGSGTQLSVL.

V usage is TRBV5-1 and J usage is TRBJ2-3; 7 positions match TRBD2. The CDR3 consists of 15 residues. Germline CDR1 and CDR2: SGHRS and YFSETQ. With V trimmed by 0 bases and J by 4 bases, 5 bases remained unmatched. The CDR3 DNA reads TGCGCCAGCAGCTTGGCGGCGGGAGTATCAGATACGCAGTATTTT. It yields the protein CASSLAAGVSDTQYF.

The V call is TRBV19, the J call TRBJ2-5, with a tentative D call TRBD2 (5 bases). In germline, CDR1 is LNHDA, CDR2 SQIVND (reference sequence). Trimming cost V 6 bases and J 4 bases, with 12 bases left between them. This CDR3 has 13 residues. The CDR3 DNA reads TGTGCCAGTAGGAGGACCGGAGGAGAGACCCAGTACTTC. Translating it yields CASRRTGGETQYF.

The J gene is TRBJ1-3, the V gene TRBV6-5; TRBD1 matches 9 bases. This CDR3 has 15 amino acids. In germline, CDR1 is MNHEY, CDR2 SVGAGI. The ends lost 4 bases at V and 3 bases at J; junction bases unmatched: 4. The CDR3 nucleotides read TGTGCCAGCAGTTCCTCGGACAGGGGTGGAAACACCATATATTTT. Translated: CASSSSDRGGNTIYF.

This CDR3 reads CASEKIRGGQPQHF. The CDR3 nucleotides read TGTGCCAGCGAAAAGATCAGGGGCGGTCAGCCCCAGCATTTT. The rearrangement joins TRBV2 to TRBJ1-5; TRBD1 might be the D (6 bases). Trimming removed 8 bases at V and 6 bases at J, with 17 bases between. Germline V gives CDR1 SNHLY, CDR2 FYNNEI. The CDR3 loop spans 14 amino acids.

V and J are TRBV23-1 and TRBJ1-1; D unclear. TRBV23-1 qualifies as an ORF whose function is uncertain. This CDR3 is built from 15 residues. V lost 7 bases and J lost 6, with 21 bases in between. For the CDR3, the DNA is TGCGCCAGCACCAATCTTAAAGTAATAAAGGCTGAAGCTTTCTTT. It encodes CASTNLKVIKAEAFF.

The chain links TRBV10-3 to TRBJ2-3; a possible D gene is TRBD2 (7 bases). Germline loops: CDR1 ENHRY, CDR2 SYGVKD. This CDR3 has 16 residues. V dropped 0 bases and J dropped 4 bases, with 14 bases sitting between them. CDR3 DNA: TGTGCCATCAGTGAGTCTAGGGGGGAGGGCCCAGATACGCAGTATTTT. This sequence encodes CAISESRGEGPDTQYF.

This chain uses TRBV12-3 or TRBV12-4 with TRBJ2-7; D not resolved. V was trimmed by 0 bases and J by 3 bases, leaving 6 bases between them. This CDR3 comprises 13 residues. In nucleotides, the CDR3 is TGTGCCAGCAGTTTAGCGGACCTCTACGAGCAGTACTTC. This translates into CASSLADLYEQYF.

The V call is TRBV18, the J call TRBJ2-2; D uncertain. Trimming cost V 2 bases and J 13 bases, with 2 bases left between them. Germline assignment: CDR1 KGHSH and CDR2 LQKENI. The CDR3 has 9 amino acids. As DNA, the CDR3 is TGTGCCAGCTCACCAGTGCTGTTTTTT. This translates into CASSPVLFF.

The V gene is TRBV14, the J gene TRBJ2-3; D uncertain. The germline CDR1 and CDR2 sequences are SGHDN and FVKESK. The CDR3 is made up of 15 amino acids. V lost 0 bases to trimming and J lost 4 bases, with 11 bases between them. CDR3 region: CASSQDFRLADTQYF. DNA for the CDR3: TGTGCCAGCAGCCAAGATTTCCGACTTGCAGATACGCAGTATTTT.

This chain joins TRBV3-1 (or the pseudogene TRBV3-2) and TRBJ2-5, with D uncertain. CDR3 size: 15 residues. Germline assignment: CDR1 LGHDT and CDR2 YNNKEL (reference sequence). V lost 1 base and J 8 bases, leaving 17 bases between the germline ends. For the CDR3, the DNA is TGTGCCAGCAGCCAAGGAGGTGGACGGACCTTAACCCAGTACTTC. It translates to CASSQGGGRTLTQYF.

This clone was recorded a few times. The chain combines TRBV6-2 or TRBV6-3 with TRBJ2-7; TRBD1 matches at 7 bases. Germline lookup yields CDR1 MNHEY and CDR2 SVGEGT. The CDR3 runs to 15 residues. V dropped 2 bases and J dropped 2; count of bases not matched to a gene: 6. CDR3 DNA sequence: TGTGCCAGCAGTTACGGTGGGACAGTAACCTACGAGCAGTACTTC. Translation gives CASSYGGTVTYEQYF.

This sequence joins TRBV5-1 and TRBJ2-2; D might be TRBD1 (5 bases). The CDR3 contains 16 residues. V dropped 2 bases and J dropped 2 bases, with 13 bases sitting between them. Looked up from germline, CDR1 is SGHRS and CDR2 is YFSETQ. The CDR3 region is CASSFSIQGNTGELFF. The CDR3 region has the DNA TGCGCCAGCAGCTTTTCAATCCAGGGTAACACCGGGGAGCTGTTTTTT.

The chain couples TRBV4-2 to TRBJ1-3, with TRBD1 identical over 7 bases. CDR1 and CDR2 from the germline V gene are LGHNA and YNFKEQ. The CDR3 extends over 16 amino acids. Trimming cost V 0 bases and J 0 bases; bases outside gene matches: 2. CDR3 in DNA: TGTGCCAGCAGCCAAGACAGGGGGGACTCTGGAAACACCATATATTTT. As protein: CASSQDRGDSGNTIYF.

The chain couples TRBV27 to TRBJ1-1; D not resolved. Germline CDR1 is MNHEY and CDR2 is SMNVEV (reference sequence). The CDR3 loop spans 15 amino acids. Trimming removed 2 bases at V and 3 bases at J, with 13 bases between. The CDR3 DNA sequence: TGTGCCAGCAGTTTAGGGATCGCTGGTTACACTGAAGCTTTCTTT. Protein: CASSLGIAGYTEAFF.